The next 8 T cell receptor beta chains were all read from a single sample in a study of long-term antiretroviral therapy in people with HIV. This was the immunoSEQ v3.0 assay at survey level. Produced via immunoSEQ multiplex PCR; TCRdb's table is partial and in-frame only. The table has tens of thousands of clones, about four fifths seen once; the top ten hold around 13%. The material sequenced was unsorted PBMCs, taken 0.3 years after starting antiretroviral therapy. All receptors come from a man between 18 and 35 years old with HIV.

The chain combines TRBV5-1 with TRBJ1-1; TRBD1 matches at 9 bases. Germline-derived CDR1 and CDR2 are SGHRS and YFSETQ. The trim removed 4 bases at V and 0 bases at J, leaving 10 bases unmatched. The CDR3 sequence is 17 residues long. The CDR3, as DNA: TGCGCCAGCAGCCCCGCCGGACAGGGGAACATGAACACTGAAGCTTTCTTT. Translation: CASSPAGQGNMNTEAFF.

The chain carries TRBV4-2 and TRBJ2-1; 11 nucleotides align to TRBD2. Germline V CDR1 and CDR2: LGHNA, YNFKEQ. The V segment lost 3 bases and the J segment 8 bases; nucleotides outside the gene matches: 9. The CDR3 consists of 16 residues. The CDR3 reads CASSQGTSGSNDEQFF. The CDR3 bases are TGTGCCAGCAGCCAGGGTACTAGCGGGAGTAACGATGAGCAGTTCTTC.

The chain uses TRBV5-5 and TRBJ2-7; 8 bases line up with TRBD1. The CDR3 spans 13 residues. The trim removed 5 bases at V and 5 bases at J, leaving 6 bases unmatched. Germline CDR1 and CDR2: SGHKS and YYEKEE (reference sequence). This CDR3 reads CASRSAGGNEQYF. The DNA of the CDR3 is TGTGCCAGCAGATCCGCAGGGGGCAACGAGCAGTACTTC.

The J gene is TRBJ2-1, the V gene TRBV27; 15 bases agree with TRBD2. The CDR3 loop spans 17 amino acids. With V trimmed by 5 bases and J by 6 bases, 8 bases remained unmatched. Germline V gene sequence: CDR1 MNHEY, CDR2 SMNVEV (reference sequence). CDR3 amino acids: CASSPGLAGGNVNEQFF. CDR3 DNA: TGTGCCAGCAGTCCAGGACTAGCGGGAGGGAACGTCAATGAGCAGTTCTTC.

A word on this clone: The sample carries other DNA sequences with the same CDR3. V usage is TRBV30 and J usage is TRBJ2-7; no reliable D call. The germline gives CDR1 GTSNPN, CDR2 SVGIG (reference sequence). The CDR3 is made up of 12 amino acids. Trimming stripped 0 bases from V and 3 bases from J, with 6 bases between. The CDR3 sequence is CAWSVGSYEQYF. The CDR3 DNA reads TGTGCCTGGAGTGTCGGTAGCTACGAGCAGTACTTC. The whole variable domain, filled in from reference TRBV30 and TRBJ2-7, reads SQTIHQWPATLVQPVGSPLSLECTVEGTSNPNLYWYRQAAGRGLQLLFYSVGIGQISSEVPQNLSASRPQDRQFILSSKKLLLSDSGFYLCAWSVGSYEQYFGPGTRLTVT.

The chain couples TRBV9 to TRBJ2-3; no reliable D call. The length of the CDR3 is 13 residues. Trimming pared 0 bases from V and 5 bases from J, leaving 7 bases between. Germline CDR1 reads SGDLS; CDR2 reads YYNGEE. The CDR3 region has the DNA TGTGCCAGCAGCGTAGCTGGGAAAGATACGCAGTATTTT. As protein: CASSVAGKDTQYF.

V usage is TRBV5-1 and J usage is TRBJ1-3; weak D call: TRBD1 (5 bases). CDR1 and CDR2 from the germline V gene are SGHRS and YFSETQ. V dropped 2 bases and J dropped 4 bases, with 13 bases sitting between them. The CDR3 extends over 15 amino acids. The CDR3: CASSFSGVSGNTIYF. The CDR3 DNA sequence: TGCGCCAGCAGCTTTTCGGGGGTTTCAGGAAACACCATATATTTT. Supplemented by reference TRBV5-1 and TRBJ1-3, the full variable domain reads KAGVTQTPRYLIKTRGQQVTLSCSPISGHRSVSWYQQTPGQGLQFLFEYFSETQRNKGNFPGRFSGRQFSNSRSEMNVSTLELGDSALYLCASSFSGVSGNTIYFGEGSWLTVV.

The rearrangement links TRBV7-9 to TRBJ1-4, with 9 bases that match TRBD1. V shed 4 bases, J shed 5 bases, and the junction held 8 bases outside the gene matches. CDR3 length: 16 amino acids. Germline V gene sequence: CDR1 SEHNR, CDR2 FQNEAQ (reference sequence). The CDR3 nucleotides are TGTGCCAGCAGCTCCTACCTAACAGGGGGCAATGAAAAACTGTTTTTT. Translated: CASSSYLTGGNEKLFF.